The rows below give T cell receptor beta chains drawn from one sample of a study of cytomegalovirus exposure and HLA in healthy donors. TCRdb's table, derived via immunoSEQ multiplex PCR, lists solely in-frame clones and lacks some. The sample records about 160,000 clones, about 65% being singletons. The sequencing input was PBMCs. The source is a man aged 40-49 years in good health and CMV-seropositive. CDR3s include the opening cysteine and the closing phenylalanine or tryptophan. The D gene is left open where the match is weak. Not all rows give a size; the values are once, few, many and, for expanded clones, a class.

V gene	clone size	J gene	D gene	CDR3 protein	CDR3 DNA
TRBV5-5	-	TRBJ2-1	-	CASSLDAAEQFF	TGTGCCAGCAGCTTGGACGCGGCGGAGCAGTTCTTC
TRBV4-3	-	TRBJ1-2	-	CASSQEGAGSDYGYTF	TGCGCCAGCAGCCAAGAGGGGGCAGGCTCGGATTATGGCTACACCTTC
TRBV5-1	-	TRBJ1-2	-	CASSLDGQPNYGYTF	TGCGCCAGCAGCTTGGACGGACAGCCTAACTATGGCTACACCTTC
TRBV4-1	-	TRBJ1-3	-	CASSLGGLLRGNTIYF	TGCGCCAGCAGCCTGGGGGGGCTTCTCCGTGGAAACACCATATATTTT
TRBV27	-	TRBJ1-5	TRBD1	CASGPDRDDQPQHF	TGTGCCAGCGGCCCGGACAGGGACGATCAGCCCCAGCATTTT
TRBV10-3	-	TRBJ1-1	-	CAISIGQMNTEAFF	TGTGCCATCAGCATTGGGCAGATGAACACTGAAGCTTTCTTT
TRBV4-3	-	TRBJ2-7	TRBD1	CASSQGTGSSYEQYF	TGCGCCAGCAGCCAAGGGACAGGGTCCTCCTACGAGCAGTACTTC
TRBV4-2	-	TRBJ1-1	TRBD1	CASSQGDRDTEAFF	TGTGCCAGCAGCCAAGGGGACAGGGACACTGAAGCTTTCTTT
TRBV6-5	-	TRBJ1-6	-	CASSPPVSNSPLHF	TGTGCCAGCAGTCCTCCGGTATCAAATTCACCCCTCCACTTT
TRBV4-2	-	TRBJ2-5	-	CASTSLARGAGETQYF	TGTGCCAGCACGAGCCTAGCCAGGGGGGCCGGCGAGACCCAGTACTTC
TRBV5-1	few	TRBJ1-3	-	CASSSGGANTIYF	TGCGCCAGCAGCTCGGGGGGTGCGAACACCATATATTTT
TRBV5-1	-	TRBJ1-1	-	CASSLGAGLNAEAFF	TGCGCCAGCAGCTTGGGGGCCGGTCTTAACGCTGAAGCTTTCTTT
TRBV7-6	-	TRBJ1-5	TRBD1	CASSLGQGGQPQHF	TGTGCCAGCAGCTTAGGACAGGGGGGTCAGCCCCAGCATTTT
TRBV9	few	TRBJ1-1	TRBD1	CASSGTGGNTEAFF	TGTGCCAGCAGCGGGACAGGTGGGAACACTGAAGCTTTCTTT
TRBV4-3	-	TRBJ1-5	-	CASSQDLAGVGQPQHF	TGCGCCAGCAGCCAAGATCTGGCGGGGGTCGGGCAGCCCCAGCATTTT
TRBV27	-	TRBJ2-3	TRBD2	CASSSNGLAAKDTQYF	TGTGCCAGCAGTTCTAATGGACTAGCGGCGAAAGATACGCAGTATTTT
TRBV4-1	-	TRBJ1-2	-	CASSQTQGAVYGYTF	TGCGCCAGCAGCCAAACGCAGGGCGCTGTCTATGGCTACACCTTC
TRBV10-2	few	TRBJ1-3	-	CASSEGRSGNTIYF	TGCGCCAGCAGTGAGGGCAGAAGTGGAAACACCATATATTTT
TRBV5-5	few	TRBJ1-5	-	CASSLAGGNQPQHF	TGTGCCAGCAGCTTGGCGGGGGGCAATCAGCCCCAGCATTTT
TRBV7-9	-	TRBJ1-2	TRBD1	CASSPGTGVGYTF	TGTGCCAGCAGCCCTGGGACAGGGGTTGGCTACACCTTC
TRBV7-9	-	TRBJ1-2	-	CASSAGGGYTF	TGTGCCAGCAGCGCCGGGGGAGGCTACACCTTC
TRBV9	-	TRBJ1-1	-	CASSQGSGTEAFF	TGTGCCAGTAGTCAGGGGAGTGGCACTGAAGCTTTCTTT
TRBV7-2	-	TRBJ1-1	-	CASSFPGRAEAFF	TGTGCCAGCAGCTTCCCAGGGCGCGCTGAAGCTTTCTTT
TRBV7-3	-	TRBJ2-5	-	CASSPSGRGPYQETQYF	TGTGCCAGCAGCCCCTCCGGGCGGGGGCCGTACCAAGAGACCCAGTACTTC
TRBV6-5	few	TRBJ1-1	TRBD1	CASSYGVQGLAEAFF	TGTGCCAGCAGTTACGGGGTACAGGGGCTGGCTGAAGCTTTCTTT
TRBV28	-	TRBJ1-1	TRBD1	CASSPGQGYTEAFF	TGTGCCAGCAGTCCCGGACAGGGATACACTGAAGCTTTCTTT
TRBV14	-	TRBJ2-4	-	CASSQDPGLGNIQYF	TGTGCCAGCAGCCAAGATCCGGGACTCGGAAACATTCAGTACTTC
TRBV2	-	TRBJ1-1	TRBD1	CASSVGGTGNMNTEAFF	TGTGCCAGCAGTGTGGGGGGGACAGGGAACATGAACACTGAAGCTTTCTTT
TRBV5-1	-	TRBJ2-7	TRBD1	CASSPSGTGAYEQYF	TGCGCCAGCAGCCCATCCGGGACAGGGGCTTACGAGCAGTACTTC
TRBV5-4	-	TRBJ2-5	-	CASSLRHVQETQYF	TGTGCCAGCAGCTTGAGACACGTCCAAGAGACCCAGTACTTC
TRBV7-2	-	TRBJ1-1	TRBD1	CASTPFVGTGDMNTEAFF	TGTGCCAGCACCCCATTCGTTGGGACAGGGGACATGAACACTGAAGCTTTCTTT
TRBV6-1	once	TRBJ2-1	TRBD1	CASQDRGLANEQFF	TGTGCCAGCCAGGACAGGGGATTAGCCAATGAGCAGTTCTTC
TRBV19	-	TRBJ1-1	-	CASSKDRLNTEAFF	TGTGCCAGTAGTAAGGACAGACTGAACACTGAAGCTTTCTTT
TRBV30	-	TRBJ2-7	-	CAWSVSWRVYEQYF	TGTGCCTGGAGTGTAAGCTGGCGGGTCTACGAGCAGTACTTC
TRBV5-1	-	TRBJ1-1	-	CASSLGGPEAFF	TGCGCCAGCAGCTTGGGGGGCCCTGAAGCTTTCTTT
TRBV7-2	-	TRBJ2-2	TRBD2	CASSLKTSGGINTGELFF	TGTGCCAGCAGCTTGAAAACTAGCGGGGGGATAAACACCGGGGAGCTGTTTTTT
TRBV4-3	-	TRBJ2-7	TRBD2	CASSQGLAGGTLSYEQYF	TGCGCCAGCAGCCAAGGACTAGCGGGGGGTACCCTCTCCTACGAGCAGTACTTC
TRBV5-1	-	TRBJ2-1	-	CASSLGQDSYNEQFF	TGCGCCAGCAGTCTGGGGCAGGACTCCTACAATGAGCAGTTCTTC
TRBV9	-	TRBJ1-6	TRBD1	CASSVDTGGNNSPLHF	TGTGCCAGCAGCGTAGATACAGGGGGTAATAATTCACCCCTCCACTTT
TRBV9	-	TRBJ2-1	TRBD2	CASSAEGTSGGDEQFF	TGTGCCAGCAGCGCCGAGGGGACTAGCGGGGGGGATGAGCAGTTCTTC
TRBV19	-	TRBJ2-5	-	CASSIQSWETQYF	TGTGCCAGTAGTATCCAGTCATGGGAGACCCAGTACTTC
TRBV27	-	TRBJ1-2	TRBD1	CASSPGDRVNYGYTF	TGTGCCAGCAGTCCCGGGGACAGGGTAAACTATGGCTACACCTTC
TRBV5-1	-	TRBJ1-2	TRBD1	CASSLETGQAIRYTF	TGCGCCAGCAGCTTAGAAACGGGACAGGCGATACGCTACACCTTC
TRBV5-4	-	TRBJ1-1	-	CASSLVDRNTEAFF	TGTGCCAGCAGCTTGGTGGACAGGAACACTGAAGCTTTCTTT
TRBV9	-	TRBJ2-7	TRBD2	CASSVWAGAYEQYF	TGTGCCAGCAGCGTATGGGCGGGGGCCTACGAGCAGTACTTC
TRBV7-2	once	TRBJ2-3	-	CASSSDSTSTDTQYF	TGTGCCAGCAGCTCCGACAGCACTAGCACAGATACGCAGTATTTT
TRBV4-3	-	TRBJ1-2	TRBD1	CASSPGTGSSRGYTF	TGCGCCAGCAGCCCCGGGACAGGCTCATCAAGGGGCTACACCTTC
TRBV7-2	-	TRBJ1-1	-	CASSPNGLLVTEAFF	TGTGCCAGCAGCCCAAATGGACTTCTAGTCACTGAAGCTTTCTTT
TRBV19	once	TRBJ2-2	TRBD1	CASSLRTGRNTGELFF	TGTGCCAGTAGTCTGCGGACAGGGAGGAACACCGGGGAGCTGTTTTTT
TRBV15	-	TRBJ1-2	-	CATSRAGRVDPVDGYTF	TGTGCCACCAGCAGAGCGGGCAGGGTCGATCCCGTCGACGGCTACACCTTC